This TCR beta chain was recorded in a study of blood T cell repertoires in COVID-19. Turning to the study itself: Collection of acute and convalescent COVID-19 samples took place in the United States, Italy and Spain.

Those enrolled, adults aged about 18 to 89 years, came from around 24 US areas. Produced via immunoSEQ multiplex PCR; TCRdb's table is partial and in-frame only. This sample has over 150,000 clones, with about 80% found just once. The ends were cut back, 6 bases at V and 5 bases at J, with 7 bases in the middle. There are 11 residues in the CDR3. The germline CDR1 and CDR2 sequences are SGHAT and FQNNGV. The sequence was collected from a woman between 65 and 79 years old in a cohort exposed to, infected with or recovered from COVID-19 (not recorded which). The rearrangement joins TRBV11-2 to TRBJ2-5; maybe TRBD1 (6 bases). The sample taken for sequencing was PBMCs or T cells enriched from blood (not recorded which). CDR3 coding DNA: TGTGCCAGCAGGAGGGGGGAGACCCAGTACTTC. Translated: CASRRGETQYF.